A selection of T cell receptor beta chains follows, all from one sample in a study of OX40 agonist ivuxolimab in advanced cancers. Sequencing used immunoSEQ multiplex PCR; TCRdb keeps in-frame clones, though not all of them. The repertoire includes around 53,000 clones, approximately 88% of them detected once, and approximately 13% sits in the top ten. The sample in question was CD4+ or CD8+ T cells sorted from blood, obtained in a trial of the OX40 agonist ivuxolimab. The receptors originated from an adult with an advanced solid tumor such as melanoma, head and neck, liver or kidney cancer. Each CDR3 is given without its conserved first and last residue. Each record gives: J gene, V gene, CDR3 protein.

J: TRBJ2-1
V: TRBV5-1
CDR3: ASSLETSGYNEQF

J: TRBJ1-1
V: TRBV7-6
CDR3: ASSLSRNTEAF

J: TRBJ2-6
V: TRBV5-1
CDR3: ASSLLDSSGANVLT

J: TRBJ2-5
V: TRBV14
CDR3: ASSQLQGYLETQY

J: TRBJ2-7
V: TRBV11-2
CDR3: ASSLDRSNYEQY

J: TRBJ2-1
V: TRBV10-3
CDR3: AMSEHTVAGGLGDEQF

J: TRBJ2-1
V: TRBV6-6
CDR3: ASSHRGLGNNEQF

J: TRBJ2-6
V: TRBV5-5
CDR3: ASSLQGAVGANVLT

J: TRBJ1-6
V: TRBV6-5
CDR3: ASMSGTPRDSPLH

J: TRBJ2-7
V: TRBV30
CDR3: AWSWTGGYEQY

J: TRBJ1-4
V: TRBV30
CDR3: AWSVLNQLDEKLF

J: TRBJ2-5
V: TRBV2
CDR3: ASSEALTSGKETQY

J: TRBJ2-2
V: TRBV19
CDR3: ASRVEGAGELF

J: TRBJ2-5
V: TRBV2
CDR3: ASKLGTGEETQY

J: TRBJ2-3
V: TRBV9
CDR3: ASSLLAGVSGPDTQY

J: TRBJ1-5
V: TRBV6-1
CDR3: ASSQTGQPQH

J: TRBJ2-3
V: TRBV5-1
CDR3: ASSQLTPLSDTQY

J: TRBJ2-7
V: TRBV6-1
CDR3: ASSDRGGGSSYEQY

J: TRBJ2-5
V: TRBV5-6
CDR3: ASSLLVQSETQY

J: TRBJ1-2
V: TRBV27
CDR3: ASTSNPGTGSGYT

J: TRBJ2-1
V: TRBV6-6
CDR3: ASSFSTGQGNNEQF

J: TRBJ1-6
V: TRBV5-1
CDR3: ASSLAPDRGDSPLH

J: TRBJ1-1
V: TRBV7-3
CDR3: ASSLMRSTEAF

J: TRBJ2-7
V: TRBV6-6
CDR3: ASMVNSGSYEQY

J: TRBJ2-7
V: TRBV4-2
CDR3: ASSQVGTAFSSGQY

J: TRBJ2-2
V: TRBV19
CDR3: ASSAGQLNTGELF

J: TRBJ2-2
V: TRBV6-5
CDR3: ASSRSSGAGELF

J: TRBJ2-2
V: TRBV7-3
CDR3: ASSLRRGTGELF

J: TRBJ1-5
V: TRBV6-6
CDR3: ASSSSDGAGQPQH

J: TRBJ2-7
V: TRBV7-9
CDR3: ASSLAGVERKKV